Listed below are T cell receptor beta chains from one sample, sequenced in a study of identical twins. One entry per CDR3 protein results from TCRdb running MiXCR on the 5' RACE reads. The sample records some 500,000 distinct CDR3 sequences, 11% to 15% being singletons. The same sample was also studied in work on yellow fever vaccine responses in identical twins.

Specimen: CD4+ T cells sorted from blood. The receptors come from a young woman in good health. CDR3s include the opening cysteine and the closing phenylalanine or tryptophan. Each record gives: D gene, clone size, J gene, V gene, CDR3 protein, CDR3 DNA. A D gene is named only where the DNA matches it firmly. The listing skips clone size in some rows; elsewhere it reads once, few, many or a size class.

D gene: TRBD1
clone size: few
J gene: TRBJ2-2
V gene: TRBV5-1
CDR3 protein: CASSMDRPTGELFF
CDR3 DNA: TGCGCCAGCAGCATGGACAGGCCCACCGGGGAGCTGTTTTTT

D gene: .
clone size: few
J gene: TRBJ2-2
V gene: TRBV10-2
CDR3 protein: CASSTRRAPDTGELFF
CDR3 DNA: TGCGCCAGCAGTACAAGGCGGGCCCCGGACACCGGGGAGCTGTTTTTT

D gene: TRBD2
clone size: .
J gene: TRBJ2-5
V gene: TRBV11-2
CDR3 protein: CASSLGGQVLEASGGQETQYF
CDR3 DNA: TGTGCCAGCAGCTTAGGGGGACAGGTCCTCGAGGCTAGCGGGGGGCAAGAGACCCAGTACTTC

D gene: .
clone size: many
J gene: TRBJ1-5
V gene: TRBV7-9
CDR3 protein: CASSLSAGRQPQHF
CDR3 DNA: TGTGCCAGCAGCTTGTCAGCAGGGCGTCAGCCCCAGCATTTT

D gene: .
clone size: few
J gene: TRBJ2-2
V gene: TRBV6-1
CDR3 protein: CASSRPRGGQVGELFF
CDR3 DNA: TGTGCCAGCAGCCGCCCCAGGGGGGGGCAGGTCGGGGAGCTGTTTTTT

D gene: .
clone size: once
J gene: TRBJ1-1
V gene: TRBV27
CDR3 protein: CASSPVLLGAVDTEAFF
CDR3 DNA: TGTGCCAGCAGTCCCGTCCTCCTAGGGGCTGTGGACACTGAAGCTTTCTTT

D gene: TRBD1
clone size: .
J gene: TRBJ2-1
V gene: TRBV24-1
CDR3 protein: CATSGGTGTGFYYNEQFF
CDR3 DNA: TGTGCCACCAGTGGGGGGACGGGGACAGGGTTTTACTACAATGAGCAGTTCTTC

D gene: TRBD1
clone size: few
J gene: TRBJ2-7
V gene: TRBV6-5
CDR3 protein: CASSSPGQGTEQYF
CDR3 DNA: TGTGCCAGCAGTTCACCGGGACAGGGAACGGAGCAGTACTTC

D gene: .
clone size: few
J gene: TRBJ2-3
V gene: TRBV5-1
CDR3 protein: CASSFLGDVRDTQYF
CDR3 DNA: TGCGCCAGCAGCTTTTTGGGGGACGTGCGGGATACGCAGTATTTT

D gene: TRBD1
clone size: .
J gene: TRBJ2-7
V gene: TRBV7-8
CDR3 protein: CASSFNTGGREQYF
CDR3 DNA: TGTGCCAGCAGCTTTAATACAGGGGGTCGGGAGCAGTACTTC